This T cell receptor (beta chain) was captured by sequencing in a study of T cells in Graves' hyperthyroidism and ophthalmopathy. The CDR3 regions of TCR beta were amplified from RNA transcripts. TCR CDR3 regions were first amplified by RT-PCR with HTBI primers. TCRdb reprocessed the multiplex PCR reads with MiXCR, giving one entry per CDR3 protein. The data contain 500,000 to 650,000 distinct CDR3 sequences, 13% to 15% of them singletons. V lost 10 bases to trimming and J lost 1 base; unmatched junction nucleotides: 6. CDR3 size: 14 residues. The germline V gene encodes CDR1 MDHEN and CDR2 SYDVKM. Patients aged 18 to 65 had newly diagnosed hyperthyroidism of under 2 months' duration. Overall study findings and caveats: Most thyroid clonotypes that were expanded above 0.001 also turned up in blood.

This clonotype was seen many times. Its antigen is currently unknown. Sequences were obtained from blood. This receptor was identified in a middle-aged woman with Graves' hyperthyroidism. The V and J genes are TRBV28 and TRBJ2-3; 9 bases are a match to TRBD2. DNA for the CDR3: TGTGCCACCGGAGCGGGGGGCGGCACAGATACGCAGTATTTT. Protein product: CATGAGGGTDTQYF.